Listed below are T cell receptor beta chains from one sample, sequenced in a study of blood T cell repertoires in COVID-19. Sequencing used immunoSEQ multiplex PCR; TCRdb keeps in-frame clones, though not all of them. The sample contains more than 300,000 clones, 65% to 85% of which appear only once. Input material: peripheral blood. Receptors originate from a woman aged 50 to 60 with acute or convalescent COVID-19. Both conserved end residues are trimmed from each CDR3. The D gene is left open where the match is weak. Expanded clones are given a class, and other clones once, few, many or no size at all.

d_call j_call clone_size v_call cdr3_aa
. TRBJ1-1 once TRBV11-3 ASSPGGGNSEAF
TRBD1 TRBJ1-2 once TRBV30 AWSGQGYGYT
TRBD1 TRBJ1-5 . TRBV30 AWSLTGGNQPQH
. TRBJ1-2 once TRBV7-2 ASSLQGPQSSYGYT
. TRBJ1-5 . TRBV30 AWTKQGQPQH
. TRBJ2-3 . TRBV21-1 ASSKTSGRVFTLTDTQY
. TRBJ1-2 . TRBV5-5 ASSSPAGLYGYT
. TRBJ2-2 . TRBV3-1/TRBV3-2 ASSSQGGGELF
TRBD1 TRBJ1-2 . TRBV7-9 ASSVTGGTNYGYT
. TRBJ2-1 . TRBV7-2 ASSLVGRGEQF
TRBD1 TRBJ1-2 . TRBV2 ASRPQQGYYGYT
. TRBJ1-1 . TRBV4-2 ASSRPTPNTEAF
TRBD2 TRBJ2-7 . TRBV15 ATSRGGERPPYEQY